This T cell receptor beta chain was recorded in a study of tumor-infiltrating lymphocytes in primary liver carcinoma. Notes on the study in general: Overlap between tumor regions exceeded overlap of tumor with adjacent tissue or blood.

Germline loops: CDR1 MNHNY, CDR2 SVGAGI (reference sequence). The CDR3 covers 17 residues. V lost 4 bases, J lost 11 bases, and 28 bases lay in between. Co-extraction of RNA and DNA was performed on 20-30 mg of unsorted bulk tissue. Patients had primary liver carcinoma treated by surgical resection. Patients carried chronic HBV infection without prior treatment. The template, about 550 ng total RNA, yielded TCR beta cDNA made with a constant-region primer. Amplification in three nested multiplex PCR rounds with slightly modified ARM-PCR gave rise to TCR beta libraries. A C-beta reverse primer was combined with TRBV1-TRBV30 forward primers in the first two PCR rounds, and each round had approximately 10 cycles. TCRdb redid the calling of the multiplex PCR reads with MiXCR, one entry per CDR3 protein. This table has 20,000 to 25,000 distinct CDR3 sequences, over 60% appearing once. In the case of this clonotype: Antigen: not known.

The specimen was liver tumor tissue from sampling region 1. Subset of the sample: tumor region T1, superior pole. The chain links TRBV6-6 to TRBJ2-3, with a possible D match to TRBD2 (6 bases). The sequence was collected from a woman in her twenties or thirties with primary liver carcinoma and hepatitis B virus infection. CDR3 residues: CASSSTLDRGGQLGQYF. The CDR3 DNA reads as TGTGCCAGCAGTTCCACTTTAGATCGGGGAGGCCAGCTAGGGCAGTATTTT.